The source of this T cell receptor (beta chain) is a study of cytomegalovirus exposure and HLA in healthy donors. This CDR3 has 14 residues. The V gene's germline CDR1 is SGDLS and CDR2 YYNGEE. V was clipped by 8 bases and J by 2 bases, with 14 bases between them. The PCR made use of 60 Vbeta and 13 Jbeta primers. Some clones are missing from TCRdb's copy, which holds only in-frame ones; the method was immunoSEQ multiplex PCR. The sample yields approximately 130,000 clones, approximately 85% seen once. This clone has a handful of counts. The V call is TRBV9, the J call TRBJ1-5, with a possible D match to TRBD1 (5 bases). The sequenced material came from PBMCs. This sequence was found in a woman in her thirties in good health and CMV-seropositive. The CDR3 coding sequence is TGTGCCAGACGGCAGGGTGAAGGCAATCAGCCCCAGCATTTT. Amino acids: CARRQGEGNQPQHF.